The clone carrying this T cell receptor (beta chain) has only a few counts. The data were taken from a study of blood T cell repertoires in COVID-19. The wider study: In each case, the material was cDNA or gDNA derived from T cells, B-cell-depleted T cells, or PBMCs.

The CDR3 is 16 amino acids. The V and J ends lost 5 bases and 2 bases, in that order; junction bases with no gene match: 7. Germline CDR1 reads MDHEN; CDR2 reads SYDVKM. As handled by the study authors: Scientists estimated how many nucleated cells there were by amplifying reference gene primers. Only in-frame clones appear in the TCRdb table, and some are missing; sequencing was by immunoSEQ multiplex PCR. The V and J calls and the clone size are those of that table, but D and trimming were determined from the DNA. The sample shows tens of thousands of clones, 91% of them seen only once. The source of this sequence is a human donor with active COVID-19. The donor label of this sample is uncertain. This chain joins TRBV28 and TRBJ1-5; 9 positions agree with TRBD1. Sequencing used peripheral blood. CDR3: CASSPRTGEGNQPQHF. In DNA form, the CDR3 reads TGTGCCAGCAGTCCCAGGACAGGGGAAGGCAATCAGCCCCAGCATTTT.